The T cell receptor (beta chain) described here comes from a study of Graves' ophthalmopathy and Graves' hyperthyroidism (dated by TCRdb to between 2018 and 2020). Study-wide context: Peripheral blood was collected at initial diagnosis, prior to any treatment. To tell Graves' ophthalmopathy apart from Graves' hyperthyroidism, and to predict which patients would progress to ophthalmopathy, the study relied on TCR beta repertoire signatures. For training and testing, the approximately 97 patients in the discovery cohort were randomly divided in a 7:3 ratio. In roughly 6 hyperthyroidism patients, the T-cell repertoires found in thyroid tissue were compared with those found in blood. To explore V-J signatures distinguishing ophthalmopathy from hyperthyroidism, a discovery set of more than 95 patients (roughly 42 ophthalmopathy, some 57 stable hyperthyroidism) was enrolled. For independent validation, a separate cohort was made up of around 18 hyperthyroidism patients plus 17 patients who later progressed from hyperthyroidism to ophthalmopathy. After sampling, hyperthyroidism patients received methimazole starting at 30 mg daily, and ophthalmopathy patients received high-dose intravenous methylprednisolone. In total, some 130 blood samples were TCR-sequenced: approximately 40 ophthalmopathy, around 75 hyperthyroidism and roughly 17 hyperthyroidism-to-ophthalmopathy patients.

This clonotype was observed a handful of times. It lacks a known antigen. No quality values exist for individual bases; no much larger clone is one base distant. For repertoire sequencing, TCR beta CDR3 regions were amplified from RNA transcripts. A first-round RT-PCR used HTBI primers with the Qiagen OneStep RT-PCR kit, followed by a second-round multiplex PCR, size selection and purification. The libraries underwent paired-end sequencing with 100 bp reads on an Illumina HiSeq2000. Concerning the study's data processing: Reads were processed with SOAPnuke, discarding reads with adapters, uncalled bases, mean Phred below 15, or no exact constant-primer or identifier match. COPE v1.2.5 was used to merge high-quality paired reads. Each unique nucleotide sequence was treated as a clonotype, and MiTCR v1.1 was used to align the clonotypes to the IMGT TRB V, D and J references. Analysis was restricted to V-J combinations with a frequency above 0.0001, which covered over 98% of repertoires. For each V-J combination, a TCR clonal expansion and chaos score was defined as the ratio of F50 clonal expansion to chaos observed in the TCRdist matrix. Welch's t-statistics and random forest were used to narrow the features down to approximately twelve V-J combinations, which were then fed into a naive Bayes classifier. The similarity between thyroid and blood repertoires was quantified using the Morisita-Horn index. TCRdb cleaned the public reads at Q25 with fastp, built clones with MiXCR and kept in-frame beta chains. Records with the same CDR3 protein are collapsed into one entry carrying the most frequent genes and DNA. TCRdb's processing, not the authors' own work, is the source of the V and J calls. This sample has hundreds of thousands of distinct CDR3 sequences in its table, and around 20% of those were observed once. The biggest ten clones account for under 3% of the sample.

Hyperthyroidism was considered stable if no progression to ophthalmopathy occurred within 18 months of follow-up. Hyperthyroidism patients were newly diagnosed, with disease duration under 2 months, and aged 18 to 65 years. Patients were excluded if they had other autoimmune diseases, uncontrolled infections, pregnancy or lactation. Clinical symptoms, serum thyroxine, TRAb, thyroid ultrasound and orbital computed tomography were used for diagnosis. Using Ficoll-Paque density gradient centrifugation, PBMCs were isolated from about 10 ml of fresh peripheral blood. Total RNA was extracted with Trizol reagent and quality-checked on an Agilent 2100 Bioanalyzer. Study-level results and caveats: Most expanded thyroid clonotypes with frequency above 0.001 were also detected in blood, suggesting blood repertoires may reflect the thyroid immune response. Sample size was not statistically predetermined, and group allocation was not concealed from the investigators. The 13-signature model separated ophthalmopathy from stable hyperthyroidism with approximately 90% sensitivity and 81.08% specificity in cross-validation, and 80%/75% in the test set. In validation, the model predicted ophthalmopathy progression with 55% to 71% sensitivity and approximately 75% specificity; roughly 12 predicted patients were CT-confirmed with GO in a median of approximately 6.5 months.

Input material: peripheral blood. This clonotype was sampled from a woman aged 18-35 years with stable Graves' hyperthyroidism. Donor details come from another sample of the same person, matched by shared clones.

The nucleotides read TGTGCCACCGTGGGGCTCTATGGCTACACCTTC. This is translated as CATVGLYGYTF. The sequence links TRBV6-1 to TRBJ1-2; TRBD1 is possibly the D segment (5 matching bases). CDR1 MNHNS and CDR2 SASEGT were looked up in the germline V gene. From cysteine to phenylalanine, the CDR3 is 11 amino acids long. Only CDR3 DNA is held: 33 bases, read in frame from base 1. V is cut by 10 bases and J by 4 bases, and the space between the germline ends is 10 bases.